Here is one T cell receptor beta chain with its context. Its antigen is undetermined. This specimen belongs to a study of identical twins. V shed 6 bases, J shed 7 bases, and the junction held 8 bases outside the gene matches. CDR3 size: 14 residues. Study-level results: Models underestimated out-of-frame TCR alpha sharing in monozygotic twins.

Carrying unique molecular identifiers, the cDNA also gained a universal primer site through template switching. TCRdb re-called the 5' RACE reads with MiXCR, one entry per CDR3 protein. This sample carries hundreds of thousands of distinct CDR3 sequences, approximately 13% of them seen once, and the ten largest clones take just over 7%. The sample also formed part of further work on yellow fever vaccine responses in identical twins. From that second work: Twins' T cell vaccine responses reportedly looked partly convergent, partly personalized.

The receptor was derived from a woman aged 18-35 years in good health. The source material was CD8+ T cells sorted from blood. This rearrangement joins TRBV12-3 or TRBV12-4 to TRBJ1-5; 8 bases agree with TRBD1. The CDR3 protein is CASSIQGESQPQHF. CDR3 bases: TGTGCCAGCAGCATACAGGGGGAAAGCCAGCCCCAGCATTTT.